The T cell receptor beta chain under discussion was sequenced for a study of early T cells in non-severe SARS-CoV-2 infection. One entry per CDR3 protein results from TCRdb running MiXCR on the 5' RACE reads. Altogether 70,000 or so distinct CDR3 sequences are present, 11% being singletons, with the ten largest covering roughly 6%. Per germline, CDR1 SGHTS and CDR2 YDEGEE. V shed 7 bases and J 8 bases; nucleotides not matched to a gene: 8. This CDR3 is built from 13 residues. Points from the study as a whole: Anti-spike CD8 specificities were favored by VDJdb matching, whose results missed private and CD4 specificities.

This clonotype appeared a few times. The antigen remains unidentified. The TCR was taken from an adult who was a healthcare worker with PCR-confirmed SARS-CoV-2 infection or an uninfected control (not recorded which). V and J are TRBV5-8 and TRBJ1-2; 10 positions match TRBD1. Sequencing was done on a sample of whole blood. DNA for the CDR3: TGTGCCAGCCCGGGGGACAGGGGCATGGGCTACACCTTC. Amino acids: CASPGDRGMGYTF.